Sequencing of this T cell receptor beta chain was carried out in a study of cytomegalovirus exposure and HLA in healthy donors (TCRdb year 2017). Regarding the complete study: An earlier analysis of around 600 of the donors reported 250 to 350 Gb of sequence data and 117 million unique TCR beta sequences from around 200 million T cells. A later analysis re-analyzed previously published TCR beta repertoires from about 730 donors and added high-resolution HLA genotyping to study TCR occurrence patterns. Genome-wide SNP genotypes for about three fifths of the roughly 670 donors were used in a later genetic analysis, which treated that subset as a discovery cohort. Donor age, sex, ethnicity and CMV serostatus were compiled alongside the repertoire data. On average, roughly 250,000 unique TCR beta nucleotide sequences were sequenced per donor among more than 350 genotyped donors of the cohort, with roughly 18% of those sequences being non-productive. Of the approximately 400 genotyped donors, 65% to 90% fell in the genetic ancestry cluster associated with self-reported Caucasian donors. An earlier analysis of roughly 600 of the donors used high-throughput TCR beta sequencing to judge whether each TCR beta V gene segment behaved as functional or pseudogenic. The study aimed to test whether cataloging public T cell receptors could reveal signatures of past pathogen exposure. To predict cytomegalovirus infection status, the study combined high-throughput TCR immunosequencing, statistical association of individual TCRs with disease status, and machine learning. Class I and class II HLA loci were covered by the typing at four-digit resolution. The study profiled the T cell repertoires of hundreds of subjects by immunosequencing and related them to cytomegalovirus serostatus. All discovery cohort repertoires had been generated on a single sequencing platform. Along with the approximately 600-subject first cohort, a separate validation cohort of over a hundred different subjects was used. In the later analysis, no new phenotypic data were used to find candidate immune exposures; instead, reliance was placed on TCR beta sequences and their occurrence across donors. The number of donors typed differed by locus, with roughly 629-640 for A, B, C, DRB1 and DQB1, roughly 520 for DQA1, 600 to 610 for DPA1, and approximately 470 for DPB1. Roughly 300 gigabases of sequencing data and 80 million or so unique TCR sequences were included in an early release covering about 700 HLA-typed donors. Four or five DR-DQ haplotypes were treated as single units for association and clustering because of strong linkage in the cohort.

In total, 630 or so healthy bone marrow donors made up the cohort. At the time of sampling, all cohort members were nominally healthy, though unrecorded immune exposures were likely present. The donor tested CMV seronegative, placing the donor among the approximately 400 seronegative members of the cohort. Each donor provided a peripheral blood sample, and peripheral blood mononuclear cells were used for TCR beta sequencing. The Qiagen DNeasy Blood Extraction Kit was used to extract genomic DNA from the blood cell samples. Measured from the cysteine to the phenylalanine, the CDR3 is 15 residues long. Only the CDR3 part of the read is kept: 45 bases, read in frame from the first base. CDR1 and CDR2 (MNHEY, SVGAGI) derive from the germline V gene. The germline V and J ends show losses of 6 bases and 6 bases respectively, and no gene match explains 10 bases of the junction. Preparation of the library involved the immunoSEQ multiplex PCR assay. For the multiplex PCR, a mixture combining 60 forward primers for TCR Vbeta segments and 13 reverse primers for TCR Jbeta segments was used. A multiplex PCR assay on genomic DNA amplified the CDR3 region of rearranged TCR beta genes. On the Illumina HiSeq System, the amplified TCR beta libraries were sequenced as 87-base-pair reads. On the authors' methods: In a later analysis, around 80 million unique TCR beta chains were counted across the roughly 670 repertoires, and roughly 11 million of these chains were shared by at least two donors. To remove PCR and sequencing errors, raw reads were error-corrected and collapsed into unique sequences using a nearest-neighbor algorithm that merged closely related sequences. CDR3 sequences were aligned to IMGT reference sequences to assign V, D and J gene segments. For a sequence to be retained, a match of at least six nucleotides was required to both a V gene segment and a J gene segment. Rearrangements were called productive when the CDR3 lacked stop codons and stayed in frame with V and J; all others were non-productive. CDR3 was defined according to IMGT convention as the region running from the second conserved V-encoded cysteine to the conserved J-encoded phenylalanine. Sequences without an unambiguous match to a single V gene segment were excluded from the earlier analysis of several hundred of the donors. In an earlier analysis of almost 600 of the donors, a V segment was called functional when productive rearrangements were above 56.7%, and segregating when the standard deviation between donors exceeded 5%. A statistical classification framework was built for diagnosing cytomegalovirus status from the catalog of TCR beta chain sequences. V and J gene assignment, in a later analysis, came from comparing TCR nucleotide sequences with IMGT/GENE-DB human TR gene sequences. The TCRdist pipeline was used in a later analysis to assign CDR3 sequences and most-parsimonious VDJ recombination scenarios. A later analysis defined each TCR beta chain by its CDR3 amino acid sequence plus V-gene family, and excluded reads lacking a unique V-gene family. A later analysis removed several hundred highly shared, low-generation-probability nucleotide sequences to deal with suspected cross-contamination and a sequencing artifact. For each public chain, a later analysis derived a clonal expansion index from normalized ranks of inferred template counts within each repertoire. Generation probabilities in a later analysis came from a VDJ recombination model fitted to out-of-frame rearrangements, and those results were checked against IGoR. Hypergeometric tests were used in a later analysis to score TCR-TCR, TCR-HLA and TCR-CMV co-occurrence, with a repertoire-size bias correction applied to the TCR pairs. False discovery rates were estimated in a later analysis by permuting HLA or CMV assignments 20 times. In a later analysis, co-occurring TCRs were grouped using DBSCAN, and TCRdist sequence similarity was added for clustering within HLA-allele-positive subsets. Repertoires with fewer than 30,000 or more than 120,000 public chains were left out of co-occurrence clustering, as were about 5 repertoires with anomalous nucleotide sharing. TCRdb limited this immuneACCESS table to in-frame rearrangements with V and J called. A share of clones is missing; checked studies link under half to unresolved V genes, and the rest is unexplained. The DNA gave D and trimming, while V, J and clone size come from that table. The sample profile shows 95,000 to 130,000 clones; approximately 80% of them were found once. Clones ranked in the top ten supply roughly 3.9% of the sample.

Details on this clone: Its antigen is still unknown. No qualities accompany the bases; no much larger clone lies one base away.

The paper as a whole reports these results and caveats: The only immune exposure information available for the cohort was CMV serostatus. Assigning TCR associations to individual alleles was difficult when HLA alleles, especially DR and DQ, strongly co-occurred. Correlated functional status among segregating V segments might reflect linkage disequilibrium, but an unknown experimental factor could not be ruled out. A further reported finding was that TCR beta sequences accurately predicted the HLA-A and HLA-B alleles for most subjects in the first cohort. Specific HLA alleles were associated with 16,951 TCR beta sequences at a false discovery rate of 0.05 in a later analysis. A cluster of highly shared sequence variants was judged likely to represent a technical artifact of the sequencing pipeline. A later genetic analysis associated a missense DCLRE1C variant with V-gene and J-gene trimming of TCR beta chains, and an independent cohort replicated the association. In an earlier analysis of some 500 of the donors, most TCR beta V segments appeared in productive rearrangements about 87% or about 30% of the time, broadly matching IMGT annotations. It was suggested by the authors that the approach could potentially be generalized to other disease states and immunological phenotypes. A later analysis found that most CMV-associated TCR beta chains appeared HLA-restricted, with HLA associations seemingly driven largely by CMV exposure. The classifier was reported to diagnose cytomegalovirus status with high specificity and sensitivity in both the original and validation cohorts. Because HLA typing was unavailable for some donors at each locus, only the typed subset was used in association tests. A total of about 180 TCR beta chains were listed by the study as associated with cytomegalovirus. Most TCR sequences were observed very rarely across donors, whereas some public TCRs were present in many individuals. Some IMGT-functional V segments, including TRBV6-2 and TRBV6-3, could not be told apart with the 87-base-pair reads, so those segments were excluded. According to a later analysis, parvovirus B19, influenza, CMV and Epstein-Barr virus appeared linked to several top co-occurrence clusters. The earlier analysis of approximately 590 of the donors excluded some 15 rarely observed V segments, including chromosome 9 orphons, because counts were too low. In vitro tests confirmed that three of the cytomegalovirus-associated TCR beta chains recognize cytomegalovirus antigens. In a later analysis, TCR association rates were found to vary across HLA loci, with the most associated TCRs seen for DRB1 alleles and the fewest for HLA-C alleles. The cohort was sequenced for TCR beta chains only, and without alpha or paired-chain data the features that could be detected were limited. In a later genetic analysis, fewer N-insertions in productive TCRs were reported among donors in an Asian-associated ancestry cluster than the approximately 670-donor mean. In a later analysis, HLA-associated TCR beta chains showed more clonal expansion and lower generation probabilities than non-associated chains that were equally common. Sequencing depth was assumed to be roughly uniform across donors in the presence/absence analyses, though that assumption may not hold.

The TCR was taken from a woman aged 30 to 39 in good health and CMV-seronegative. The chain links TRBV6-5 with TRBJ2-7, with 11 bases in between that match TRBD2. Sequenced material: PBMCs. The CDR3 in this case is CASSPMLGTSGEQYF. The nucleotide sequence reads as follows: TGTGCCAGCAGCCCAATGTTAGGGACTAGCGGCGAGCAGTACTTC.